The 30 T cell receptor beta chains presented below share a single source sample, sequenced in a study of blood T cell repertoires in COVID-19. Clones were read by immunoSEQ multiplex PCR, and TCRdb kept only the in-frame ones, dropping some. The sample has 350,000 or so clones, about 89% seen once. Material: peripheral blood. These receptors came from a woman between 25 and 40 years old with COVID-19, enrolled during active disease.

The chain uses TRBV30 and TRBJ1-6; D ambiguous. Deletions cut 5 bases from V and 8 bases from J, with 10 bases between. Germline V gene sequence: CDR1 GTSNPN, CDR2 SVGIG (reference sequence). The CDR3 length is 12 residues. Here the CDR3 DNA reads TGTGCCTGGCGCAGGCGGGATTCACCCCTCCACTTT. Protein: CAWRRRDSPLHF.

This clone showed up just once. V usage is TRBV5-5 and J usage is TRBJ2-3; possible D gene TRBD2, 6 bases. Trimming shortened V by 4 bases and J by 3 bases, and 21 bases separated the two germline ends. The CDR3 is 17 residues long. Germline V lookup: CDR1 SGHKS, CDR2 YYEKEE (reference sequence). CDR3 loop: CASSRPLGRENTDTQYF. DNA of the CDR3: TGTGCCAGCAGCCGGCCATTAGGACGGGAGAATACAGATACGCAGTATTTT.

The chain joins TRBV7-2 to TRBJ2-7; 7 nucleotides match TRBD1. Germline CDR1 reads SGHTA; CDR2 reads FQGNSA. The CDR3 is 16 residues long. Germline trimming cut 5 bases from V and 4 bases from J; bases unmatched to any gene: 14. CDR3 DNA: TGTGCCAGCAGCCTAAGTACCGGGACAGTGCTTTACGAGCAGTACTTC. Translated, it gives CASSLSTGTVLYEQYF.

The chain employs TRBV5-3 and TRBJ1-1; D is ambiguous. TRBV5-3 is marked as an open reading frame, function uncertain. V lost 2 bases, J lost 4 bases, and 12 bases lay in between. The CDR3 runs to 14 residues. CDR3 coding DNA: TGTGCCAGAAGCTTTGGGAGGGCGGGCACTGAAGCTTTCTTT. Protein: CARSFGRAGTEAFF.

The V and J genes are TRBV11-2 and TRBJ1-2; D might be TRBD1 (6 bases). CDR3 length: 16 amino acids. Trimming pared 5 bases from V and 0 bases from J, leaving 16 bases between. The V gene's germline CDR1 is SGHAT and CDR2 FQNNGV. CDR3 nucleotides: TGTGCCAGCAGCGGCCTCGGACAGATTGCTAACTATGGCTACACCTTC. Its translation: CASSGLGQIANYGYTF.

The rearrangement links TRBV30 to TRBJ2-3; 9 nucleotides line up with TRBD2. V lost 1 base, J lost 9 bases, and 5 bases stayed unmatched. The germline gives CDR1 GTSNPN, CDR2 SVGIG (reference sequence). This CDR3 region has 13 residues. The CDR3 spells CAWSGGGGVTQYF. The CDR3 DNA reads TGTGCCTGGAGTGGGGGCGGGGGGGTCACGCAGTATTTT.

This CDR3 reads CARSLTSSYNSPLHF. Here the CDR3 DNA reads TGTGCCAGAAGCTTGACCAGCTCCTATAATTCACCCCTCCACTTT. This chain uses TRBV5-3 with TRBJ1-6, with D unclear. TRBV5-3 is assigned to the ORF class and has an uncertain function. V was trimmed by 1 base and J by 0 bases, leaving 5 bases between them. The CDR3 consists of 15 residues.

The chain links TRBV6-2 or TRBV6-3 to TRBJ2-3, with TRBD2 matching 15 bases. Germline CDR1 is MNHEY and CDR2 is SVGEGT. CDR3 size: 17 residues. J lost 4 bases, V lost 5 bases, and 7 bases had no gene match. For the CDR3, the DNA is TGTGCCAGCAGTCTCCGGGGACTAGCGGGAGGACCAGATACGCAGTATTTT. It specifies CASSLRGLAGGPDTQYF.

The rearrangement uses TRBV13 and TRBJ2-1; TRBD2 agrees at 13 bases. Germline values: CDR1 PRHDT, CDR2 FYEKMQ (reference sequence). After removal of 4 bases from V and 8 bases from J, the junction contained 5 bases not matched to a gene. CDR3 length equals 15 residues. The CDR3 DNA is TGTGCCAGCAGCTGGGGACTAGCGGGATTGTATGAGCAGTTCTTC. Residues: CASSWGLAGLYEQFF.

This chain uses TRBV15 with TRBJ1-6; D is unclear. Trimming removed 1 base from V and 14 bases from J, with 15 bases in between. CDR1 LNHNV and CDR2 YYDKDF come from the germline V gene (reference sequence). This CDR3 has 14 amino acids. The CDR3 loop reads CATSRAMEGDTLHF. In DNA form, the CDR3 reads TGTGCCACCAGCAGAGCCATGGAGGGTGACACCCTCCACTTT.

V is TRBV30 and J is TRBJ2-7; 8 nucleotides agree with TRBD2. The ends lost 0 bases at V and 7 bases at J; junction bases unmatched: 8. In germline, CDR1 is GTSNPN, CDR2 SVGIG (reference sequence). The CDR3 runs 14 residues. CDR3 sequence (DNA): TGTGCCTGGAGTGTAATAGCGGGAATGGGTGAGCAGTACTTC. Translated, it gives CAWSVIAGMGEQYF. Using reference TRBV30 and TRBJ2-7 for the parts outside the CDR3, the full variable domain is SQTIHQWPATLVQPVGSPLSLECTVEGTSNPNLYWYRQAAGRGLQLLFYSVGIGQISSEVPQNLSASRPQDRQFILSSKKLLLSDSGFYLCAWSVIAGMGEQYFGPGTRLTVT.

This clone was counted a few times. The CDR3 DNA follows: TGCGCCAGCAGCGTTTCCGGGACAGGGTATGAAAAACTGTTTTTT. Protein: CASSVSGTGYEKLFF. The chain employs TRBV5-1 and TRBJ1-4, with 9 positions matching TRBD1. CDR1 SGHRS and CDR2 YFSETQ come from the germline V gene. V lost 4 bases to trimming and J lost 6 bases; unmatched junction nucleotides: 7. CDR3 size: 15 residues.

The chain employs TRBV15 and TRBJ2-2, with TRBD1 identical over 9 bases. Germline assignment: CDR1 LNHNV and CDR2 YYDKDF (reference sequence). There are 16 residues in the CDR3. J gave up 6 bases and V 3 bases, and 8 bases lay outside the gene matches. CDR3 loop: CATSRGTGNSAGELFF. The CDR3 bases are TGTGCCACCAGCAGGGGGACAGGGAATAGCGCCGGGGAGCTGTTTTTT.

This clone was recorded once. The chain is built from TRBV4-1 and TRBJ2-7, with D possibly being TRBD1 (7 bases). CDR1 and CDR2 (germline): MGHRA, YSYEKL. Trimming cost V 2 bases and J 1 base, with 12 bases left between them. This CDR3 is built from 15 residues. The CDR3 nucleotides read TGCGCCAGCAGCCAACAGACAGGGAGGTCCTACGAGCAGTACTTC. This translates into CASSQQTGRSYEQYF.

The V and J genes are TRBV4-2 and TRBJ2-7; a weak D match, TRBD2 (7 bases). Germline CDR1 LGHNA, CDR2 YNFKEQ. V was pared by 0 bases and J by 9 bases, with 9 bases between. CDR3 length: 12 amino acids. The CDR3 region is CASSQDRGGQYF. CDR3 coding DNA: TGTGCCAGCAGCCAAGATAGGGGGGGGCAGTACTTC.

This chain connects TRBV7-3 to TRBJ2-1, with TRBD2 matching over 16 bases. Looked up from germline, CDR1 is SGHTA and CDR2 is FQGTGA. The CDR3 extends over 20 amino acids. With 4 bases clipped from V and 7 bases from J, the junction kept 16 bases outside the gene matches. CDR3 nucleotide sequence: TGTGCCAGCAGCTCGTCAGCGGGGACTAGCGGGAGGGCCTGGGAAAATGAGCAGTTCTTC. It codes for CASSSSAGTSGRAWENEQFF.

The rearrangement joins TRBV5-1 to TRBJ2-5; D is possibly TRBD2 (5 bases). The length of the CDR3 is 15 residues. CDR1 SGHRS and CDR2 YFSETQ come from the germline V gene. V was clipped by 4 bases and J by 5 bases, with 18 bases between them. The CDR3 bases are TGCGCCAGCAGCCAGGAGGCGGGCGCGGAGGAGACCCAGTACTTC. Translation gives CASSQEAGAEETQYF.

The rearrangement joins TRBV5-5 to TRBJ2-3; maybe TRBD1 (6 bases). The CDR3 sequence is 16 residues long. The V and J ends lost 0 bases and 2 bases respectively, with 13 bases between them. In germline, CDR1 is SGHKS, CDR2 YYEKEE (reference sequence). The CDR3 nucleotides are TGTGCCAGCAGCTTGGACTTACAGGGTCACACAGATACGCAGTATTTT. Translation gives CASSLDLQGHTDTQYF.

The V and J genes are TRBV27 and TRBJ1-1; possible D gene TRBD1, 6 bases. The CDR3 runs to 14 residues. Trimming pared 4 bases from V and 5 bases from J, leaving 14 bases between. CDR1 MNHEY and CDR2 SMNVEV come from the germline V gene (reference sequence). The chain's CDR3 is CASSWAGVGTEAFF. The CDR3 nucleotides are TGTGCCAGCAGTTGGGCAGGGGTAGGAACTGAAGCTTTCTTT.

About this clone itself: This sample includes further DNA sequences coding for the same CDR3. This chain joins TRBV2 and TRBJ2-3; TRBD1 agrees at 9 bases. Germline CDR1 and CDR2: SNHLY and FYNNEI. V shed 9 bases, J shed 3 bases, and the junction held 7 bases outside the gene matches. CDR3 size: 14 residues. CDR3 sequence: CASSGQGGTDTQYF. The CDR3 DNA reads TGTGCCAGTTCGGGACAGGGTGGGACAGATACGCAGTATTTT.

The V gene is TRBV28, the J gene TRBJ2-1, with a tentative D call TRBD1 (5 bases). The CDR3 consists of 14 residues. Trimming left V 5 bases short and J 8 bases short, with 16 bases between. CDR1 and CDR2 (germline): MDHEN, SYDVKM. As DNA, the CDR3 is TGTGCCAGCAGTCCGGACAAGGCCATCGATGAGCAGTTCTTC. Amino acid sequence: CASSPDKAIDEQFF.

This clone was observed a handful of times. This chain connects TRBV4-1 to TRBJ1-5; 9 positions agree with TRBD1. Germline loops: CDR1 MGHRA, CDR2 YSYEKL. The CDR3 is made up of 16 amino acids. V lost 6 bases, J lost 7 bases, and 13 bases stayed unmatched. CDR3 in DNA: TGCGCCAGCAGGGGTCTGTGGGACAGGGTTGGACAGCCCCAGCATTTT. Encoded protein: CASRGLWDRVGQPQHF.

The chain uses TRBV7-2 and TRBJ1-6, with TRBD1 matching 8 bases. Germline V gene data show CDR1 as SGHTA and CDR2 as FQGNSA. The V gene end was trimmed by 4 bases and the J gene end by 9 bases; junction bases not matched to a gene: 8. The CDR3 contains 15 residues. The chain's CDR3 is CASSYNQGAASPLHF. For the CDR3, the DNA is TGTGCCAGCAGCTACAACCAGGGGGCGGCTTCACCCCTCCACTTT. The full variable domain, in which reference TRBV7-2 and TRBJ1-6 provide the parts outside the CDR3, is GAGVSQSPSNKVTEKGKDVELRCDPISGHTALYWYRQSLGQGLEFLIYFQGNSAPDKSGLPSDRFSAERTGGSVSTLTIQRTQQEDSAVYLCASSYNQGAASPLHFGNGTRLTVT.

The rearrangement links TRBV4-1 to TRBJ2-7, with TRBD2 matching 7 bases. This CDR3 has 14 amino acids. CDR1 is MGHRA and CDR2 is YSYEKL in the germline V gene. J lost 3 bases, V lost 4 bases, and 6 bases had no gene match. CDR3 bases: TGCGCCAGCAGCCCGATTACTAGCGACTACGAGCAGTACTTC. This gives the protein CASSPITSDYEQYF.

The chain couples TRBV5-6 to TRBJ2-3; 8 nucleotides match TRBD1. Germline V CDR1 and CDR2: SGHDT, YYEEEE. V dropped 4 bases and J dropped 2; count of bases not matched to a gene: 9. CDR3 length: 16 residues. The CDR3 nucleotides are TGTGCCAGCAGCCACTTCGGACAGGGCCCCACAGATACGCAGTATTTT. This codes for CASSHFGQGPTDTQYF. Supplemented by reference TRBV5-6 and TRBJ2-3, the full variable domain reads DAGVTQSPTHLIKTRGQQVTLRCSPKSGHDTVSWYQQALGQGPQFIFQYYEEEERQRGNFPDRFSGHQFPNYSSELNVNALLLGDSALYLCASSHFGQGPTDTQYFGPGTRLTVL.

The CDR3 nucleotides read TGTGCCAGCAGTCAATCTTCGGGACTAGCGTCTACTGAGCAGTTCTTC. It is translated as CASSQSSGLASTEQFF. V gene TRBV2 combines with J gene TRBJ2-1, with 10 bases fitting TRBD2. The CDR3 is 16 residues long. The V gene end was trimmed by 5 bases and the J gene end by 9 bases; junction bases not matched to a gene: 13. Germline CDR1 SNHLY, CDR2 FYNNEI.

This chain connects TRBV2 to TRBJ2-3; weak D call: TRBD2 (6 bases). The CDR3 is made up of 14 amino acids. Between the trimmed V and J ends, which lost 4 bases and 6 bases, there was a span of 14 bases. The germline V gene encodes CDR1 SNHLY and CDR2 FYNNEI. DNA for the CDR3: TGTGCCAGCAGTGCCCTAGCGAGGTCGGATACGCAGTATTTT. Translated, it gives CASSALARSDTQYF.

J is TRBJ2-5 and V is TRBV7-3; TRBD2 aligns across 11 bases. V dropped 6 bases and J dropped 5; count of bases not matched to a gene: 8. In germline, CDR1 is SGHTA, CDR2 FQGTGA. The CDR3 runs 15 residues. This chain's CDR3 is CASSQLAGEAETQYF. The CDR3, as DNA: TGTGCCAGCAGTCAACTAGCGGGAGAAGCGGAGACCCAGTACTTC.

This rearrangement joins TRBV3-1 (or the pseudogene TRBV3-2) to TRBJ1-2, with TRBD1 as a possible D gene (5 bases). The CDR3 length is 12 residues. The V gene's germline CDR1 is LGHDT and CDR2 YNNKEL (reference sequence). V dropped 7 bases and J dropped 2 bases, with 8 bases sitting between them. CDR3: CASTGGNYGYTF. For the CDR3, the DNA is TGTGCCAGCACGGGGGGGAACTATGGCTACACCTTC.

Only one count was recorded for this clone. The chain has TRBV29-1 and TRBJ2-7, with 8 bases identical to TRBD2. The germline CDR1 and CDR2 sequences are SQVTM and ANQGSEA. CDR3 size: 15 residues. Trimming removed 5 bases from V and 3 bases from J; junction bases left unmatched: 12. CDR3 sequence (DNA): TGCAGCGTTCATCGTGGGACTAGGGCGAGCTACGAGCAGTACTTC. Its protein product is CSVHRGTRASYEQYF.